This T cell receptor beta chain was sequenced for a study of cytomegalovirus exposure and HLA in healthy donors (dated by TCRdb to 2017 to 2019). A note on the overall study: An earlier analysis of approximately 550 of the donors reported roughly 300 Gb of sequence data and some 120 million unique TCR beta sequences from 150 million to 200 million T cells. An early release covering just under 650 HLA-typed donors comprised about 290 gigabases of sequencing data and tens of millions of unique TCR sequences. The genetic ancestry cluster associated with self-reported Caucasian donors included about four fifths of the roughly 400 genotyped donors. The study aimed to test whether cataloging public T cell receptors could reveal signatures of past pathogen exposure. The T cell repertoires of under 700 subjects were profiled by immunosequencing and related to cytomegalovirus serostatus. Besides the first cohort of 550 to 750 subjects, a separate validation cohort made up of roughly 130 different subjects was used. To predict cytomegalovirus infection status, the study combined high-throughput TCR immunosequencing, statistical association of individual TCRs with disease status, and machine learning. In a later analysis, previously published TCR beta repertoires from roughly 710 donors were re-analyzed and high-resolution HLA genotyping was added so that TCR occurrence patterns could be studied. In the later analysis, no new phenotypic data were used to find candidate immune exposures; instead, reliance was placed on TCR beta sequences and their occurrence across donors. To decide whether each TCR beta V gene segment behaved as functional or pseudogenic, an earlier analysis of some 570 of the donors relied on high-throughput TCR beta sequencing. Donor age, sex, ethnicity and CMV serostatus were collected together with the repertoire data. In a later genetic analysis, genome-wide SNP genotypes for about 55% of the roughly 700 donors were used, and that subset was treated as a discovery cohort. All discovery cohort repertoires had been generated on a single sequencing platform. Class I and class II HLA loci were covered by the typing at four-digit resolution. The number of donors typed differed by locus, with about 629-630 for A, B, C, DRB1 and DQB1, more than 500 for DQA1, 606 for DPA1, and some 470 for DPB1. Because of strong linkage in the cohort, 5 or 6 DR-DQ haplotypes were treated as single units for association and clustering. On average, 235,054 unique TCR beta nucleotide sequences were sequenced per donor among a few hundred genotyped donors of the cohort, with roughly 18% of those sequences being non-productive. The full study reports these points: Most TCR sequences were observed very rarely across donors, whereas some public TCRs were present in many individuals. In a later analysis, several top co-occurrence clusters were reported to appear linked to parvovirus B19, influenza, CMV and Epstein-Barr virus. Cytomegalovirus status was reported to be diagnosed by the classifier with high specificity and sensitivity in both the original and validation cohorts. A cluster of highly shared sequence variants was judged likely to be a technical artifact of the sequencing pipeline. In a later genetic analysis, fewer N-insertions in productive TCRs were reported among donors in an Asian-associated ancestry cluster than the roughly 640-donor mean. A later analysis associated about 18,000 TCR beta sequences with specific HLA alleles at a false discovery rate of 0.05. Linkage disequilibrium might explain the correlated functional status among segregating V segments, but an unknown experimental factor could not be ruled out. This cohort had only TCR beta chains sequenced, and the lack of alpha or paired-chain data limited which features could be detected. When HLA alleles, especially DR and DQ, strongly co-occurred, attributing TCR associations to individual alleles was difficult. Because HLA typing was missing for some donors at each locus, association tests included only the typed subset. According to a later analysis, TCR association rates differed among HLA loci, with DRB1 alleles showing the most associated TCRs and HLA-C alleles showing the fewest. The study gave a list of under 200 TCR beta chains associated with cytomegalovirus. In a later genetic analysis, a missense DCLRE1C variant was associated with V-gene and J-gene trimming of TCR beta chains, and the association was replicated in an independent cohort. A later analysis found that most CMV-associated TCR beta chains appeared HLA-restricted, with HLA associations seemingly driven largely by CMV exposure. A few of the identified cytomegalovirus-associated TCR beta chains were confirmed in vitro to be specific for cytomegalovirus antigens. Compared with equally common non-associated chains, HLA-associated TCR beta chains in a later analysis were more clonally expanded and had lower generation probabilities. The authors suggested that the approach could potentially be extended to other disease states and immunological phenotypes. Immune exposure information for the cohort was limited to CMV serostatus. Broadly in line with IMGT annotations, most TCR beta V segments showed up in productive rearrangements about 87% or about 30% of the time in an earlier analysis of several hundred of the donors. Some IMGT-functional V segments, including TRBV6-2 and TRBV6-3, could not be distinguished by the 87-base-pair reads and were therefore excluded. Because counts were too low, roughly 17 rarely observed V segments, including chromosome 9 orphons, were left out of the earlier analysis of 587 of the donors. Presence/absence analyses assumed roughly uniform sequencing depth across donors, an assumption that may not hold. A further reported finding was that TCR beta sequences accurately predicted the HLA-A and HLA-B alleles for most subjects in the first cohort.

In total, fewer than 750 healthy bone marrow donors made up the cohort. At the time of sampling, every cohort member was nominally healthy, though immune exposures that went unrecorded were likely present. The donor was CMV seronegative and was included in the group of a few hundred seronegative cohort members. Every donor gave a peripheral blood sample, and the peripheral blood mononuclear cells from that sample were used for TCR beta sequencing. The Qiagen DNeasy Blood Extraction Kit was used to extract genomic DNA from the blood cell samples. Germline trimming amounts to 0 bases on V and 5 bases on J, with 12 as the count of junction bases outside the gene matches. The CDR3 has 18 amino acids, counting the end cysteine and phenylalanine. The read is trimmed to its CDR3 DNA, 54 bases read in frame from base 1. Taken from the germline V gene, the CDR1 and CDR2 loops are SGDLS and YYNGEE. Libraries were constructed by the immunoSEQ multiplex PCR assay. The multiplex PCR relied on a mix of 60 forward primers for TCR Vbeta segments and 13 reverse primers for TCR Jbeta segments. Amplification of the CDR3 region of rearranged TCR beta genes was performed with a multiplex PCR assay on genomic DNA. On the Illumina HiSeq System, the amplified TCR beta libraries were sequenced as 87-base-pair reads. On the study's bioinformatics: A later analysis tallied 80 million to 95 million unique TCR beta chains across the 600 to 700 repertoires, and approximately 9.9 million of those chains were shared by two or more donors. To remove PCR and sequencing errors, raw reads were error-corrected and collapsed into unique sequences using a nearest-neighbor algorithm that merged closely related sequences. CDR3 sequences were aligned to IMGT reference sequences to assign V, D and J gene segments. For a sequence to be retained, a match of at least six nucleotides to both a V gene segment and a J gene segment was required. Rearrangements were called productive when the CDR3 lacked stop codons and stayed in frame with V and J; all others were non-productive. Following IMGT convention, CDR3 was defined as the stretch from the second conserved V-encoded cysteine to the conserved J-encoded phenylalanine. The earlier analysis of 587 of the donors excluded sequences that lacked an unambiguous match to a single V gene segment. In an earlier analysis of 450 to 700 of the donors, V segments were called functional above 56.7% productive rearrangements and were called segregating when the between-donor standard deviation exceeded 5%. A statistical classification framework was developed to diagnose cytomegalovirus status using the catalog of TCR beta chain sequences. A later analysis assigned V and J genes by comparing TCR nucleotide sequences with IMGT/GENE-DB human TR gene sequences. The TCRdist pipeline was used in a later analysis to assign CDR3 sequences and most-parsimonious VDJ recombination scenarios. In a later analysis, every TCR beta chain was defined by the combination of its CDR3 amino acid sequence and its V-gene family, and reads without a unique V-gene family were dropped. In a later analysis, 550 to 650 highly shared, low-generation-probability nucleotide sequences were removed to address suspected cross-contamination and a sequencing artifact. A later analysis calculated a clonal expansion index for each public chain from normalized within-repertoire ranks of inferred template counts. In a later analysis, generation probabilities were computed using a VDJ recombination model fitted to out-of-frame rearrangements, and the results were checked against IGoR. Hypergeometric tests were used in a later analysis to score TCR-TCR, TCR-HLA and TCR-CMV co-occurrence, with a repertoire-size bias correction applied to the TCR pairs. False discovery rates were estimated in a later analysis by permuting HLA or CMV assignments 20 times. In a later analysis, co-occurring TCRs were grouped using DBSCAN, and TCRdist sequence similarity was added for clustering within HLA-allele-positive subsets. Repertoires with fewer than 30,000 or more than 120,000 public chains, plus five repertoires with anomalous nucleotide sharing, were excluded from co-occurrence clustering. Here the immuneACCESS table is served through TCRdb, limited to in-frame sequences with V and J called. Missing clones are a known gap in these copies; in checked studies unresolved V genes cover under half, and the rest lacks a known reason. V and J calls and clone size are as listed in that table; D and trimming were resolved from the DNA. The sample's clone listing holds around 100,000 clones. 3% to 3.5% of the sample goes to the ten largest clones.

As to this clone: There is no known antigen for this receptor.

The sequenced sample consisted of PBMCs. The chain is made from TRBV9 and TRBJ2-1, and 9 bases in between align with TRBD2. The receptor comes from a man aged 40-49 years in good health and CMV-seronegative. The nucleotide sequence reads as follows: TGTGCCAGCAGCGTAGCTGTGGTTAGCGGGAGTTCCCACAATGAGCAGTTCTTC. It translates to CASSVAVVSGSSHNEQFF. The CDR3 plus the reference TRBV9 and TRBJ2-1 genes for the other parts give the full variable domain: DSGVTQTPKHLITATGQRVTLRCSPRSGDLSVYWYQQSLDQGLQFLIQYYNGEERAKGNILERFSAQQFPDLHSELNLSSLELGDSALYFCASSVAVVSGSSHNEQFFGPGTRLTVL.